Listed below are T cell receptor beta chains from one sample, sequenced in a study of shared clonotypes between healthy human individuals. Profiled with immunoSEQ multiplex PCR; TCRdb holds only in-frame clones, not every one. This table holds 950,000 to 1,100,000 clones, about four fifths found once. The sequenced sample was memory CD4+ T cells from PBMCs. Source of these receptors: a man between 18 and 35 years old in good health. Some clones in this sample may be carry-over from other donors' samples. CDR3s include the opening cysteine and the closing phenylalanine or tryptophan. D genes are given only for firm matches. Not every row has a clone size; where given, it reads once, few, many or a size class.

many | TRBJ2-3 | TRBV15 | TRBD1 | CATSRDRSSGQGTQYF | TGTGCCACCAGCAGAGATCGAAGTTCTGGACAGGGTACGCAGTATTTT
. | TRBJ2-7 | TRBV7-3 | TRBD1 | CASSLSGTGAYEQYF | TGTGCCAGCAGTCTATCCGGGACAGGGGCCTACGAGCAGTACTTC
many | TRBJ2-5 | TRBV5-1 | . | CASSSLGPRTEETQYF | TGCGCCAGCAGCTCCCTGGGTCCCCGAACGGAAGAGACCCAGTACTTC
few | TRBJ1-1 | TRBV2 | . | CASSPGVTEAFF | TGTGCCAGCAGTCCAGGGGTAACTGAAGCTTTCTTT
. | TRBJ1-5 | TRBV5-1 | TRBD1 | CASRPEDRGSLVGNQPQHF | TGCGCCAGCAGACCCGAGGACAGGGGGAGCTTAGTGGGCAATCAGCCCCAGCATTTT
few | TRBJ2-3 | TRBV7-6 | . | CASSLGVNTFTDTQYF | TGTGCCAGCAGCTTAGGGGTGAACACGTTCACAGATACGCAGTATTTT
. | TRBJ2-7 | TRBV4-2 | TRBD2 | CASSLRDYASYEQYF | TGTGCCAGCAGCCTCCGGGACTACGCGTCCTACGAGCAGTACTTC
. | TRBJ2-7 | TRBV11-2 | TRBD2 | CASSLRLADVYEQYF | TGTGCCAGCAGCTTAAGACTAGCGGACGTCTACGAGCAGTACTTC
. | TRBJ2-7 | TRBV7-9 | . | CASSQTRRVGSEQYF | TGTGCCAGCAGCCAAACAAGGAGAGTGGGCAGCGAGCAGTACTTC
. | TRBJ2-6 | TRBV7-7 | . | CASSIGTGANVLTF | TGTGCCAGCAGCATAGGAACTGGGGCCAACGTCCTGACTTTC
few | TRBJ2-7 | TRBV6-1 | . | CASTTRTAYEQYF | TGTGCCAGTACGACTAGAACGGCCTACGAGCAGTACTTC
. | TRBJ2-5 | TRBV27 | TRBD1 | CASRLWTGSETQYF | TGTGCCAGCAGACTCTGGACAGGGTCAGAGACCCAGTACTTC
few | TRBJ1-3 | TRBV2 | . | CATYRGNTIYF | TGTGCCACATACAGAGGAAACACCATATATTTT
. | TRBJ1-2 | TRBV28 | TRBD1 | CASIPTGNYGYTF | TGTGCCAGCATACCGACAGGGAACTATGGCTACACCTTC
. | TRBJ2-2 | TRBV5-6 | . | CASSLGLGGATGELFF | TGTGCCAGCAGCTTGGGTTTGGGGGGAGCCACCGGGGAGCTGTTTTTT
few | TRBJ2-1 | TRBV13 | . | CASSLIPRDYNEQFF | TGTGCCAGCAGCTTAATTCCCAGAGACTACAATGAGCAGTTCTTC
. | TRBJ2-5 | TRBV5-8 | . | CASSKATGRQETQYF | TGTGCCAGCAGCAAGGCGACAGGGAGGCAAGAGACCCAGTACTTC
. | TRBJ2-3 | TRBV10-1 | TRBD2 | CASRMITLAETDTQYF | TGCGCCAGCAGGATGATTACACTAGCGGAGACAGATACGCAGTATTTT
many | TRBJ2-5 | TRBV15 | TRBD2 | CATSRDDSGPQETQYF | TGTGCCACCAGCAGAGATGATAGCGGGCCGCAAGAGACCCAGTACTTC
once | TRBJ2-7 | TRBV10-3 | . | CAISESKVTYEQYF | TGTGCCATCAGTGAGTCCAAGGTTACCTACGAGCAGTACTTC
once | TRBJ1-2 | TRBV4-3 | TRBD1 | CASSQDQGAGAVYGYTF | TGCGCCAGCAGCCAAGACCAGGGGGCGGGCGCGGTCTATGGCTACACCTTC
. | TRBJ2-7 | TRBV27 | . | CASSLSPGSYEQYF | TGTGCCAGCAGTTTATCCCCGGGGTCCTACGAGCAGTACTTC
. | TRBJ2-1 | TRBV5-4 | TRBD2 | CASSHPGTSGRALLNNEQFF | TGTGCCAGCAGCCACCCCGGGACTAGCGGGAGGGCCTTGCTGAACAATGAGCAGTTCTTC